This is a list of T cell receptor beta chains from one sample in a study of T cells in localized non-small cell lung cancer. TCRdb keeps only in-frame clones here, not all; method: immunoSEQ multiplex PCR. The table has over 15,000 clones, approximately 91% seen once; the top ten hold about 3%. Specimen: peripheral blood, collected before any cancer treatment. The origin of the receptors is a woman aged 35-70 years with stage I lung adenocarcinoma. Both conserved end residues are trimmed from each CDR3. The D gene is left open where the match is weak.

J gene,CDR3 length,V gene,D gene,CDR3 protein
TRBJ2-3,15,TRBV9,TRBD2,ASSDSLTSGSTDTQY
TRBJ1-2,13,TRBV7-9,TRBD1,ASSADRGFAYGYT
TRBJ2-1,15,TRBV10-3,TRBD2,AIGTVPGLGGGNEQF
TRBJ2-3,14,TRBV19,TRBD2,ASSRKPSGGLDTQY
TRBJ2-3,13,TRBV5-5,TRBD2,ASSQAGGTTDTQY
TRBJ1-1,10,TRBV7-2,NA,ASSESGVEAF
TRBJ2-2,11,TRBV7-2,NA,ASSRGRSGELF
TRBJ2-6,13,TRBV7-6,NA,ASSSQGTGANVLT
TRBJ1-5,13,TRBV19,NA,ASSALGGGDQPQH
TRBJ2-3,12,TRBV28,TRBD1,ASSLGQGGDTQY
TRBJ1-5,12,TRBV5-6,NA,ASSQGRGNQPQH
TRBJ2-3,15,TRBV11-3,NA,ASSLDVRGAHTDTQY
TRBJ1-6,15,TRBV5-1,TRBD1,ASSTGTVFGGDSPLH
TRBJ1-1,12,TRBV19,TRBD1,ASSPRTGGTEAF
TRBJ1-4,12,TRBV5-1,NA,ASSPRGGGEKLF
TRBJ2-7,12,TRBV7-9,NA,ASSYRDKPNEQY
TRBJ1-3,11,TRBV6-6,NA,ASSEQQGNTIY
TRBJ2-1,13,TRBV6-6,TRBD2,ASSISGSSYNEQF
TRBJ2-1,14,TRBV7-9,TRBD2,ASSLTYLAGPNEQF
TRBJ1-2,12,TRBV2,NA,ASSPGFREHGYT
TRBJ2-3,15,TRBV6-1,NA,ASSEAWSTAGGDTQY
TRBJ2-2,15,TRBV19,NA,ASKTKERDGGAGELF